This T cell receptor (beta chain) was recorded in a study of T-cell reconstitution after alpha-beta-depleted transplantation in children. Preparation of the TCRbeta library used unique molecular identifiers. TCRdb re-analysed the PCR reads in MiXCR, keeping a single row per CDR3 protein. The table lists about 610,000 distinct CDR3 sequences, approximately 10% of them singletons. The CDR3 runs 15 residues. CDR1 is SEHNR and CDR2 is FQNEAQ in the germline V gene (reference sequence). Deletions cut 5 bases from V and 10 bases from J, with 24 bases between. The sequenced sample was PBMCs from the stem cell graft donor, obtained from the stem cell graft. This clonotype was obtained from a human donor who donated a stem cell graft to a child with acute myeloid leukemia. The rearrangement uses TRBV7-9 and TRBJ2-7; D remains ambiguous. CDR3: CASSPFSSLRPTQYF. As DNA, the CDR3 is TGTGCCAGCAGCCCCTTCTCGAGTTTAAGGCCGACTCAGTACTTC.